The T cell receptor (beta chain) described here comes from a study of breast tumors, draining lymph nodes, adjacent tissues. Regarding the study as a whole: Tumor repertoires ranked between lymph nodes and nontumor tissue in diversity, with V and J gene preferences.

TCRdb fed the multiplex PCR reads into MiXCR, producing one record per CDR3 protein. The sample has some 150,000 distinct CDR3 sequences; about 33% are singletons. CDR3 length: 14 residues. V was cut by 5 bases and J by 0 bases, with 8 bases left in between. The germline gives CDR1 SGHAT, CDR2 FQNNGV. The lymph nodes were axillary draining lymph nodes from breast cancer patients. This clonotype came up many times. No antigen is known for it. The source is a female donor with breast cancer. Some clones in this sample may be carry-over from other donors' samples. Sequencing was performed on axillary lymph node tissue. This rearrangement joins TRBV11-2 to TRBJ1-3, with no clear D. The CDR3 DNA reads TGTGCCAGCAGCCGTGACATCTCTGGAAACACCATATATTTT. Protein product: CASSRDISGNTIYF.